This T cell receptor beta chain came from a study of beta chain features in type 1 diabetes. Overall study results and limits: In every one of the four CD4+ subsets, TCRB CDR3s were moderately but significantly shorter in Type 1 diabetes patients. PCR might favor shorter templates, but any such skew would affect patients and controls equally.

This clone was found a few times. The antigen remains unidentified. Of the isolated RNA, all was reverse transcribed, and so the sequenced material was expressed TCRB transcripts. Measured with immunoSEQ multiplex PCR; TCRdb has only the in-frame clones, and not every one. Of 600,000 to 750,000 clones listed, 9.5% to 15% are singletons. Purity above 95% was achieved in all sorted populations. The CDR3 is 15 residues long. Trimming removed 3 bases from V and 1 base from J, with 12 bases in between. Germline V gene data show CDR1 as SEHNR and CDR2 as FQNEAQ (reference sequence). Material: naive CD4+ T cells from blood. The chain combines TRBV7-9 with TRBJ2-5, with D possibly TRBD1 on 6 matching bases. The receptor was isolated from a man aged 25 to 40 with type 1 diabetes. This CDR3 is CASSFNPGAQETQYF. The CDR3 bases are TGTGCCAGCAGCTTCAACCCAGGGGCCCAAGAGACCCAGTACTTC.